Sequencing of this T cell receptor (beta chain) was carried out in a study of cytomegalovirus exposure and HLA in healthy donors. The study, taken as a whole, reports: The study found most TCR sequences rare, yet found some public TCRs in many donors. Subsequent analysis revealed that first-cohort TCR clusters tended to co-occur in the approximately 120 validation repertoires. The study designated 150 or so TCR beta chains cytomegalovirus-associated.

This clone is a singleton in its sample. Its antigen is not known. It was the 120-subject validation cohort, separate from the approximately 620-subject first cohort, to which the donors belonged. The CDR3 totals 14 residues. Per germline, CDR1 MGHRA and CDR2 YSYEKL. V dropped 4 bases and J dropped 1; count of bases not matched to a gene: 4. The method was immunoSEQ multiplex PCR; TCRdb's version includes in-frame clones alone and lacks a portion of them. The table includes around 250,000 clones, almost 90% detected once. The chain carries TRBV4-1 and TRBJ2-7; TRBD1 aligns across 7 bases. The sequenced sample consisted of PBMCs. This clonotype was sampled from a woman aged 18-29 years in good health and CMV-seronegative. The CDR3 here is CASSPRTGSYEQYF. The DNA of the CDR3 is TGCGCCAGCAGCCCAAGGACAGGATCCTACGAGCAGTACTTC.